This is a list of T cell receptor beta chains from one sample in a study of OX40 agonist ivuxolimab in advanced cancers. Some clones are missing from TCRdb's copy, which holds only in-frame ones; the method was immunoSEQ multiplex PCR. The table includes about 14,000 clones, around two thirds detected once. The source material was CD4+ or CD8+ T cells sorted from blood, sampled in a trial of the OX40 agonist ivuxolimab. These TCRs come from an adult with an advanced solid tumor such as melanoma, head and neck, liver or kidney cancer. Both conserved end residues are part of each CDR3. The D gene is left open where the match is weak. A clone size is listed for some rows: how often the clone was seen (once, few, many), or a class if it is expanded.

CDR3 protein	CDR3 DNA	V gene	J gene	clone size	D gene
CASSLVHVAGGPSYNEQFF	TGTGCCAGCAGCTTAGTACACGTGGCGGGAGGGCCCTCCTACAATGAGCAGTTCTTC	TRBV7-8	TRBJ2-1	.	TRBD2
CASSLPSAPYEQYF	TGTGCCAGCAGCTTACCTAGCGCCCCCTACGAGCAGTACTTC	TRBV5-6	TRBJ2-7	.	.
CASSEGQPPGIDSPLHF	TGTGCCAGCAGTGAGGGCCAGCCCCCGGGCATCGATTCACCCCTCCACTTT	TRBV6-1	TRBJ1-6	few	.
CASSVGTASRPTGELFF	TGTGCCAGCAGTGTAGGGACTGCCAGCAGACCCACCGGGGAGCTGTTTTTT	TRBV6-1	TRBJ2-2	.	.
CARSPQEEGGEQYF	TGTGCCAGAAGCCCCCAGGAGGAGGGCGGCGAGCAGTACTTC	TRBV5-3	TRBJ2-7	.	.
CASSLTPSTGQETQYF	TGTGCCAGTTCCTTAACCCCATCGACAGGGCAAGAGACCCAGTACTTC	TRBV2	TRBJ2-5	.	TRBD1
CASSLTGRSEELFF	TGCGCCAGCAGCTTAACTGGCCGCAGTGAGGAACTGTTTTTT	TRBV5-1	TRBJ1-4	few	.
CASSVRGGKYQPQHF	TGTGCCAGCAGTGTTAGGGGGGGAAAGTATCAGCCCCAGCATTTT	TRBV2	TRBJ1-5	once	.
CASSTGTRSLQFF	TGTGCCAGCAGCACCGGGACGCGCTCGCTGCAGTTCTTC	TRBV7-9	TRBJ2-1	.	.
CASSPRTGVNQPQHF	TGTGCCAGCAGCCCGCGGACAGGGGTAAATCAGCCCCAGCATTTT	TRBV7-6	TRBJ1-5	.	TRBD1
CASSGERGPYEQYF	TGTGCCAGCAGCGGTGAGCGGGGACCCTACGAGCAGTACTTC	TRBV5-6	TRBJ2-7	once	TRBD2
CAWSVLGSSYEQYF	TGTGCCTGGAGTGTACTTGGGTCCTCCTACGAGCAGTACTTC	TRBV30	TRBJ2-7	.	.
CASSEGGAADTQYF	TGTGCCAGCAGTGAAGGGGGGGCCGCAGATACGCAGTATTTT	TRBV6-4	TRBJ2-3	few	.
CASSQGRNTEAFF	TGTGCCAGCAGTCAGGGGAGGAACACTGAAGCTTTCTTT	TRBV6-1	TRBJ1-1	.	.